This TCR beta chain was captured in a study of PD-L1 blockade in urothelial cancer. TCRdb's table, derived via immunoSEQ multiplex PCR, lists solely in-frame clones and lacks some. This repertoire shows some 120,000 clones, more than 85% found once; its top ten account for under 2%. Time point meaning: peripheral blood 6 weeks after treatment start. Diagnoses among patients were locally advanced or metastatic urothelial carcinoma. Trimming shortened V by 2 bases and J by 5 bases, and 16 bases separated the two germline ends. The CDR3 runs 16 residues. CDR1 and CDR2 (germline): MGHRA, YSYEKL. The sequences come from PBMCs, collected around atezolizumab (anti-PD-L1) treatment. This receptor was identified in a man aged 55 to 70 with urothelial cancer. The chain combines TRBV4-1 with TRBJ2-1; possible D gene TRBD1, 6 bases. The CDR3 nucleotides are TGCGCCAGCAGCCAATCCGCCCGGGACACCAACAATGAGCAGTTCTTC. The encoded protein is CASSQSARDTNNEQFF.